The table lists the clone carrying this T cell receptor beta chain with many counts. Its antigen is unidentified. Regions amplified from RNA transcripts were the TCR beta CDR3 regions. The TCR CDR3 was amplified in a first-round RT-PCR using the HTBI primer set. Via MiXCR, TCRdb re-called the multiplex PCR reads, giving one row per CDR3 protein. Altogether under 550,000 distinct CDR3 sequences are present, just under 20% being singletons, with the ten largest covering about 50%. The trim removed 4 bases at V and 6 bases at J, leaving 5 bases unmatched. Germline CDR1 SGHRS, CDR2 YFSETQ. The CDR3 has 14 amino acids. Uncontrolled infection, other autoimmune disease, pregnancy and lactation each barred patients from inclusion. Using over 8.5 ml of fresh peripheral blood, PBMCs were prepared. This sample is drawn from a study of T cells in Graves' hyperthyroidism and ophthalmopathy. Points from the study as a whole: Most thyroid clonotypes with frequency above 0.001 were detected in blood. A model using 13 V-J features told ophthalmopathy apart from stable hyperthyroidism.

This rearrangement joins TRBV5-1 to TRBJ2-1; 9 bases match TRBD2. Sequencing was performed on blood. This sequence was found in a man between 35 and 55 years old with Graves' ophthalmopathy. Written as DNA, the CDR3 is TGCGCCAGCAGCGGGGGACTAGCTGCCAATGAGCAGTTCTTC. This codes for CASSGGLAANEQFF.